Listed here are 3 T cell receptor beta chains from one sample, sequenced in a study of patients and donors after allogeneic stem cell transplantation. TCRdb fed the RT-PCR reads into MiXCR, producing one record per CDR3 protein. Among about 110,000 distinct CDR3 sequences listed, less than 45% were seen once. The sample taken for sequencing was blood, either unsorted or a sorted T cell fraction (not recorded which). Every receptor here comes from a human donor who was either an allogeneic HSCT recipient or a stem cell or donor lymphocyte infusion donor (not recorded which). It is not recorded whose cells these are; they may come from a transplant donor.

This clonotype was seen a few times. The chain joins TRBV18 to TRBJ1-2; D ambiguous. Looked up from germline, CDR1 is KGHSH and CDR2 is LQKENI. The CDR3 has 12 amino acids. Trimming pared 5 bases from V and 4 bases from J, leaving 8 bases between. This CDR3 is CASSGSGYGYTF. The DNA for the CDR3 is TGTGCCAGCTCAGGATCCGGCTATGGCTACACCTTC.

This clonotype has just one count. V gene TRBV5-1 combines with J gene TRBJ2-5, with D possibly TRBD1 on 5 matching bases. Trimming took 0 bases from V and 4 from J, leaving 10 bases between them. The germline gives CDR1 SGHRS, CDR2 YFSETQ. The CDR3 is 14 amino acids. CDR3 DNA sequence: TGCGCCAGCAGCTTGGACGGTAGGGGAGAGACCCAGTACTTC. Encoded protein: CASSLDGRGETQYF. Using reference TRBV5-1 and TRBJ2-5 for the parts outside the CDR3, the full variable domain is KAGVTQTPRYLIKTRGQQVTLSCSPISGHRSVSWYQQTPGQGLQFLFEYFSETQRNKGNFPGRFSGRQFSNSRSEMNVSTLELGDSALYLCASSLDGRGETQYFGPGTRLLVL.

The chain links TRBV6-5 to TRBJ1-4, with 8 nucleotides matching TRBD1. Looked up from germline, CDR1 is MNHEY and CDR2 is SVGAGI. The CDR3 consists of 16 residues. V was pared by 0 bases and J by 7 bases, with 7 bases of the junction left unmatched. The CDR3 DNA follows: TGTGCCAGCAGTTACTCGTCCGGGACAGGATTTGAAAAACTGTTTTTT. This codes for CASSYSSGTGFEKLFF.